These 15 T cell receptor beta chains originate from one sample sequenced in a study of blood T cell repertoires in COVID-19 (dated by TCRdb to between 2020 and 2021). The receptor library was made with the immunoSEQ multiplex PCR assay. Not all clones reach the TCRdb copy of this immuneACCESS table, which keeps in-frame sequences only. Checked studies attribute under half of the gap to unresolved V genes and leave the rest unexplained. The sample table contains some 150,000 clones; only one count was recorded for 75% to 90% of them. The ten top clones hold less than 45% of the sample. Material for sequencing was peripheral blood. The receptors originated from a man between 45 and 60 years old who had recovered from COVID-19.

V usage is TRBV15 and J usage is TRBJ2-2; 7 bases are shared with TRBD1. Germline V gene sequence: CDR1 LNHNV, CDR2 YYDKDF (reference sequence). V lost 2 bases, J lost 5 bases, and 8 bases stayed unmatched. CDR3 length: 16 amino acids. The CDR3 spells CATSRKTGPRTGELFF. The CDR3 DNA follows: TGTGCCACCAGCAGAAAGACAGGGCCTCGGACCGGGGAGCTGTTTTTT.

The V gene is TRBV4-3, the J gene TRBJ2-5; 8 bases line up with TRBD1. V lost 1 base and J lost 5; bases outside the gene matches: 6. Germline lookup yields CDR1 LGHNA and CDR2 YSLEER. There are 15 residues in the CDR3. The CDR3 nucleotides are TGCGCCAGCAGCCAAGGCAGGGGGCCGTGGGAGACCCAGTACTTC. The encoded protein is CASSQGRGPWETQYF.

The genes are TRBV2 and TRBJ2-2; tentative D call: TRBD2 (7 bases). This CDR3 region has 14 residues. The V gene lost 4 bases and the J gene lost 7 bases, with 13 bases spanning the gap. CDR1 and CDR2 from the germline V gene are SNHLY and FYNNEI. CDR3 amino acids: CASSVSGGHGELFF. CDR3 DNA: TGTGCCAGCAGTGTTTCGGGGGGCCACGGGGAGCTGTTTTTT.

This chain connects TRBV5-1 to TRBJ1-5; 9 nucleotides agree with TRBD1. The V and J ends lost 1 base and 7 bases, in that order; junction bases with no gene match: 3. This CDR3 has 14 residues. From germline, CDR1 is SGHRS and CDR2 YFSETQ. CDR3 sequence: CASSLTGGGQPQHF. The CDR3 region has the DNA TGCGCCAGCAGCTTGACAGGGGGCGGACAGCCCCAGCATTTT.

The CDR3 DNA reads as TGTGCCAGTAGTCCCACAGGGATACAAGAGACCCAGTACTTC. Its protein product is CASSPTGIQETQYF. The chain is built from TRBV19 and TRBJ2-5; possible D gene TRBD1, 6 bases. There are 14 residues in the CDR3. CDR1 and CDR2 (germline): LNHDA, SQIVND (reference sequence). Trimming pared 5 bases from V and 2 bases from J, leaving 12 bases between.

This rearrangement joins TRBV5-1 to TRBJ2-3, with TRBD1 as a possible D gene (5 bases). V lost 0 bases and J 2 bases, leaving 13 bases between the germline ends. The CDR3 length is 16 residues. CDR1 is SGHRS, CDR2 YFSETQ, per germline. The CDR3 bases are TGCGCCAGCAGCTTGGAGCAGGGCTGGAACACAGATACGCAGTATTTT. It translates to CASSLEQGWNTDTQYF. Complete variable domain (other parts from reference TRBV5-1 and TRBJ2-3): KAGVTQTPRYLIKTRGQQVTLSCSPISGHRSVSWYQQTPGQGLQFLFEYFSETQRNKGNFPGRFSGRQFSNSRSEMNVSTLELGDSALYLCASSLEQGWNTDTQYFGPGTRLTVL.

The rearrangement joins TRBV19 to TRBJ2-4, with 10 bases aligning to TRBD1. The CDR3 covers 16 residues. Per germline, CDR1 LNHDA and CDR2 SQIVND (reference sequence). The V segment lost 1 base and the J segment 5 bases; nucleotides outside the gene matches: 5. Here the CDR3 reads CASSIAGTGAENIQYF. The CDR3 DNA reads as TGTGCCAGTAGTATAGCTGGGACAGGGGCGGAAAACATTCAGTACTTC.

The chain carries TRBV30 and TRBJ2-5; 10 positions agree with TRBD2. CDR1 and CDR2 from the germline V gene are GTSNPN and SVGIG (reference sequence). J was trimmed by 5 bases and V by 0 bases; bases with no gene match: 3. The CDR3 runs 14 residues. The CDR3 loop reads CAWSVAGGYETQYF. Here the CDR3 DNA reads TGTGCCTGGAGTGTAGCGGGGGGGTACGAGACCCAGTACTTC.

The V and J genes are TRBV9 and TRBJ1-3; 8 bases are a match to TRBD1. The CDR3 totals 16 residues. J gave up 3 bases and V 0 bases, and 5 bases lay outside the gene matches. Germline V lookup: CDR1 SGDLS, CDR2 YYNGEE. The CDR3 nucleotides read TGTGCCAGCAGCGTAGGTGTGGGGACAGGTGGAAACACCATATATTTT. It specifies CASSVGVGTGGNTIYF.

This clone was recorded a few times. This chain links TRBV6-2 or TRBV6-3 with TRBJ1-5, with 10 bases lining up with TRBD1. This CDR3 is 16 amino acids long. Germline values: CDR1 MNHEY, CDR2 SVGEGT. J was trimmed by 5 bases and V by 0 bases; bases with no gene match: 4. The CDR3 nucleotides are TGTGCCAGCAGTTACTCTAGGGGACAGGGGTATCAGCCCCAGCATTTT. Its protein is CASSYSRGQGYQPQHF.

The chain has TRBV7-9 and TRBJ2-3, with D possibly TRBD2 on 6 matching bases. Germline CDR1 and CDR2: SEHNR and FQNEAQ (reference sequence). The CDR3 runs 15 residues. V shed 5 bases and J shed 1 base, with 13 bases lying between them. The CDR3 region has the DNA TGTGCCAGCAGCGGCGGCGGGACTCGCACAGATACGCAGTATTTT. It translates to CASSGGGTRTDTQYF.

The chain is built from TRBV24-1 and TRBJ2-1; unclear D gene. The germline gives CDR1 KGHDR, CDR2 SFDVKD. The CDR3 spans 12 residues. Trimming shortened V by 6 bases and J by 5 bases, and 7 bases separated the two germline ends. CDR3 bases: TGTGCCACCAGTCACTTAAACAATGAGCAGTTCTTC. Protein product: CATSHLNNEQFF.

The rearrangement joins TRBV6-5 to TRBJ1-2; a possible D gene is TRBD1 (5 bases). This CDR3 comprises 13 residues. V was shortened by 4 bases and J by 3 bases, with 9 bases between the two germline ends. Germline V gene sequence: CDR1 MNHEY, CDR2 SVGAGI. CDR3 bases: TGTGCCAGCAGTTCCGCAGGGTACTATGGCTACACCTTC. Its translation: CASSSAGYYGYTF.

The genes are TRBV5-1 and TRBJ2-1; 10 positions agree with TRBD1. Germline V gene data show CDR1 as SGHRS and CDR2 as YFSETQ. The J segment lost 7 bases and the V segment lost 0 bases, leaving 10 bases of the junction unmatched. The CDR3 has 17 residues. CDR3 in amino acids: CASSLGQGAGSWNEQFF. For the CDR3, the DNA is TGCGCCAGCAGCTTGGGACAGGGGGCCGGATCCTGGAATGAGCAGTTCTTC.

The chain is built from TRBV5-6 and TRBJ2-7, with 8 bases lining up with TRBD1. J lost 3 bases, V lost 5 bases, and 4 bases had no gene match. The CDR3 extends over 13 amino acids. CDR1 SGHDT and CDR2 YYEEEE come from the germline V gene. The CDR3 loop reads CASRRTGYYEQYF. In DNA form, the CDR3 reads TGTGCCAGCAGGCGGACAGGGTACTACGAGCAGTACTTC.